The 5 T cell receptor beta chains below were found in one sample sequenced in a study of molecular identifiers for immune sequencing clone quantification (dated by TCRdb to 2017 to 2018). Libraries were built with PCR. Sequencer: Illumina HiSeq 4000. TCRdb took the public reads, trimmed them with fastp at Q25, ran MiXCR for clone calling and kept in-frame beta chains. Rows are combined by CDR3 protein, so each entry shows the most common genes and DNA. This sample comprises under 600,000 distinct CDR3 sequences, around 21% of them detected only once. Around 0.86% of the sample goes to the ten largest clones. What was sequenced was naive CD8+ T cells from blood, with Jurkat cell RNA spiked in. The sample's cell subset or site label, decoded: FACS-sorted CD8+CD4-CCR7+CD45RA+ naive T cells. The receptors come from a human donor in good health. Some libraries in this study had Jurkat cell RNA spiked in.

This clonotype has ten or more counts. The J gene is TRBJ1-1, the V gene TRBV6-5; D is possibly TRBD1 (5 bases). Looked up from germline, CDR1 is MNHEY and CDR2 is SVGAGI. The CDR3 totals 13 residues. Trimming shortened V by 6 bases and J by 3 bases, and 11 bases separated the two germline ends. This CDR3 reads CASRAGRYTEAFF. CDR3 sequence (DNA): TGTGCCAGCAGGGCAGGGAGATACACTGAAGCTTTCTTT.

Points on this clonotype: With a much larger clone just one base away, this may be a read error. The chain links TRBV5-6 to TRBJ2-7; the match to TRBD1 covers 7 bases. Germline V lookup: CDR1 SGHDT, CDR2 YYEEEE. The CDR3 is 14 amino acids. The CDR3 DNA reads as TGTGCCGGCAGCTTGGGACAGACTATCTACGAGCAGTACTTC. Translation: CAGSLGQTIYEQYF.

This clonotype was seen a few times. J is TRBJ2-7 and V is TRBV6-4, with D possibly matching TRBD2 (5 bases). Germline V gene sequence: CDR1 MRHNA, CDR2 SNTAGT. CDR3 length: 13 amino acids. The germline V and J ends were trimmed by 11 bases and 5 bases, with 19 bases remaining between them. CDR3 amino acids: CAPGERTGHEQYF. The CDR3 DNA follows: TGTGCCCCCGGGGAGCGGACGGGCCACGAGCAGTACTTC.

This clonotype was recorded at least ten times. The chain has TRBV30 and TRBJ2-5; 8 bases map to TRBD2. Germline CDR1 GTSNPN, CDR2 SVGIG (reference sequence). V gave up 1 base and J gave up 0 bases; unmatched junction bases: 7. CDR3 length: 16 residues. Here the CDR3 DNA reads TGTGCCTGGAGTGGGATAGCGGGGTATTACCAAGAGACCCAGTACTTC. The encoded protein is CAWSGIAGYYQETQYF.

This clonotype was found many times. This sequence joins TRBV13 and TRBJ2-1; 10 nucleotides align to TRBD2. The V gene end was trimmed by 10 bases and the J gene end by 3 bases; junction bases not matched to a gene: 9. Germline V gives CDR1 PRHDT, CDR2 FYEKMQ (reference sequence). This CDR3 spans 15 amino acids. The CDR3 protein is CANSVAGGNYNEQFF. The CDR3 nucleotides read TGTGCCAATTCGGTAGCGGGAGGAAACTACAATGAGCAGTTCTTC.